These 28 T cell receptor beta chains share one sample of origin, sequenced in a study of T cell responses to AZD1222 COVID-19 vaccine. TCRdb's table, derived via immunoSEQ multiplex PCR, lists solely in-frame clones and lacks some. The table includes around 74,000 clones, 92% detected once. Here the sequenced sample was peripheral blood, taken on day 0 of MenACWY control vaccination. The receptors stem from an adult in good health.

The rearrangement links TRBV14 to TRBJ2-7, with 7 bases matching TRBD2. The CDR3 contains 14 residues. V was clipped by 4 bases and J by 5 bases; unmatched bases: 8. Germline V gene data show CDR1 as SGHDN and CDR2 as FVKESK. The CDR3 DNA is TGTGCCAGCAGCCGCGGACTAGTTATGGACGAGCAGTACTTC. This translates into CASSRGLVMDEQYF.

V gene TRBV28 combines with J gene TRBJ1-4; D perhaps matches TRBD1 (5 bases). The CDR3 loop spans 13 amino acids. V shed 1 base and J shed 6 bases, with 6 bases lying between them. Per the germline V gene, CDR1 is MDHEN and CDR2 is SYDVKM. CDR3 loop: CASSLSGYEKLFF. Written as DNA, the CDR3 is TGTGCCAGCAGTTTATCAGGGTATGAAAAACTGTTTTTT.

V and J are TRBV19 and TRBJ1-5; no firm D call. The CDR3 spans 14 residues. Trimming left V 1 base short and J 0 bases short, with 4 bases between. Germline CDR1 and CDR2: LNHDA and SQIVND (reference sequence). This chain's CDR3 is CASSIGASNQPQHF. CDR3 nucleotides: TGTGCCAGTAGTATAGGGGCTAGCAATCAGCCCCAGCATTTT.

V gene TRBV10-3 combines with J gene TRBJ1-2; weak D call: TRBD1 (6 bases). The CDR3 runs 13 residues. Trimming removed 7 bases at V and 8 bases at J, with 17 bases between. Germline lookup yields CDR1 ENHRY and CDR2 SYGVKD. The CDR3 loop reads CAITMGGLLGYTF. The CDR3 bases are TGTGCCATCACTATGGGGGGCCTCTTGGGCTACACCTTC.

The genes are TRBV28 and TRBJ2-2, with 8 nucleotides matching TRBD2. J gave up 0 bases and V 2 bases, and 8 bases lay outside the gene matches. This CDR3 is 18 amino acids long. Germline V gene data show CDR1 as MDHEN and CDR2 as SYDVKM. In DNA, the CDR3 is TGTGCCAGCAGTTTAGAAGGAGCGGGGGCCTCGAACACCGGGGAGCTGTTTTTT. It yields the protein CASSLEGAGASNTGELFF.

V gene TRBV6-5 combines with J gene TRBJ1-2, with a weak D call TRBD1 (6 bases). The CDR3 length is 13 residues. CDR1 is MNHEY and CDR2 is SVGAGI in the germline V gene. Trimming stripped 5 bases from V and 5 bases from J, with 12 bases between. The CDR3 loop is CASSRDNVYGYTF. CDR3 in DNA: TGTGCCAGCAGTCGGGACAATGTGTATGGCTACACCTTC.

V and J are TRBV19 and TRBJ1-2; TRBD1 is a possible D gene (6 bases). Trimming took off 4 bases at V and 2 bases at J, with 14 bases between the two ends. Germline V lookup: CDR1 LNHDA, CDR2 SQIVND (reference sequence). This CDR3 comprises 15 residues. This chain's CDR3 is CASSTPDRRNYGYTF. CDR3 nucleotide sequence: TGTGCCAGTAGTACACCAGACAGGCGGAACTATGGCTACACCTTC.

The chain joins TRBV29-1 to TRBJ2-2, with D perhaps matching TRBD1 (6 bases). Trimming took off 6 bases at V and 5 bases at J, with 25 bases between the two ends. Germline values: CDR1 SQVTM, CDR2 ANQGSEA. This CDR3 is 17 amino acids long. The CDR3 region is CSVEPTGPGGRTGELFF. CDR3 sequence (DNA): TGCAGCGTCGAACCGACAGGTCCCGGTGGTAGGACCGGGGAGCTGTTTTTT.

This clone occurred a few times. The CDR3 sequence: CAISREGKHNEQFF. The CDR3 DNA reads as TGTGCCATCAGCCGAGAGGGTAAACACAATGAGCAGTTCTTC. The chain recombines TRBV10-3 with TRBJ2-1; D possibly corresponds to TRBD2 (5 bases). CDR3 length equals 14 residues. V was cut by 6 bases and J by 5 bases, with 14 bases left in between. Germline V gene sequence: CDR1 ENHRY, CDR2 SYGVKD.

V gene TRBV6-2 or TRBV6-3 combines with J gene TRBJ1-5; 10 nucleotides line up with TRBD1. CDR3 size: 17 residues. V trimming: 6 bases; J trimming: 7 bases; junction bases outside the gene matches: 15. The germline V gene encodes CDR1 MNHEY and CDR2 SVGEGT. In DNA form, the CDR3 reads TGTGCCAGCAGCCCTAGCGGGGGTGGACAGGGGGGACAGCCCCAGCATTTT. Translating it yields CASSPSGGGQGGQPQHF.

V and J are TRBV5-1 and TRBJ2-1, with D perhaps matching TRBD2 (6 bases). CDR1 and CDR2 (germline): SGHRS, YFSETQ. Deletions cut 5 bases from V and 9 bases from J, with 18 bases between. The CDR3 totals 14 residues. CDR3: CASRTAILGGEQFF. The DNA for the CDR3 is TGCGCCAGCAGAACGGCAATTCTGGGAGGTGAGCAGTTCTTC.

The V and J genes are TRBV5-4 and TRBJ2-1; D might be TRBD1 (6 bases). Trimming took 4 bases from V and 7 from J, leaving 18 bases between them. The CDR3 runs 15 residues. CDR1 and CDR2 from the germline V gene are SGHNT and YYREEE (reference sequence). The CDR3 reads CASSIDRLLGNEQFF. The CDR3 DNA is TGTGCCAGCAGCATAGACAGGCTCCTAGGGAATGAGCAGTTCTTC.

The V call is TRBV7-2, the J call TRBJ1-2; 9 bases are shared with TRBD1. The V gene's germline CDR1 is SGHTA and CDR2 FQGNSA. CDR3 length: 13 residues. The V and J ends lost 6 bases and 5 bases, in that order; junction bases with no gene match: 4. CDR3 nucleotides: TGTGCCAGCAGTATGACAGGGGGGTATGGCTACACCTTC. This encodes CASSMTGGYGYTF.

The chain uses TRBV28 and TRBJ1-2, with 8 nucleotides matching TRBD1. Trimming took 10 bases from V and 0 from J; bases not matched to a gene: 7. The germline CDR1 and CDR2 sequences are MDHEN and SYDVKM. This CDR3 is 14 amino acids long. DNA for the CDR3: TGTGCCACCCGGACAGGGAACACTAACTATGGCTACACCTTC. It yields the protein CATRTGNTNYGYTF.

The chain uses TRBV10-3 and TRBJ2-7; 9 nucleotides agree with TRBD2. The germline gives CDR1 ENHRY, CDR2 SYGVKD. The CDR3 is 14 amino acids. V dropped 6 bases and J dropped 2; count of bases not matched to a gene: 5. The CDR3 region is CAISDSGGTYEQYF. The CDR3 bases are TGTGCCATCAGCGATAGCGGGGGCACCTACGAGCAGTACTTC.

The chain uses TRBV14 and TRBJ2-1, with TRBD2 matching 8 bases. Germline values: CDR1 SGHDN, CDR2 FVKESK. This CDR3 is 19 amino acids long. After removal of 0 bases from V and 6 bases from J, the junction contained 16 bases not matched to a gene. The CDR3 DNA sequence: TGTGCCAGCAGCCAAGAGAGGGTCGGGGGGGCCTGGTTCGTCAATGAGCAGTTCTTC. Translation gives CASSQERVGGAWFVNEQFF.

The CDR3 bases are TGTGCCAGTAGTATCTTCCGTGGCAATCAGCCCCAGCATTTT. This codes for CASSIFRGNQPQHF. This chain joins TRBV19 and TRBJ1-5; D gene ambiguous. There are 14 residues in the CDR3. The germline V gene has CDR1 LNHDA and CDR2 SQIVND (reference sequence). V lost 3 bases and J 2 bases, leaving 8 bases between the germline ends. The whole variable domain, remainder taken from reference TRBV19 and TRBJ1-5, is DGGITQSPKYLFRKEGQNVTLSCEQNLNHDAMYWYRQDPGQGLRLIYYSQIVNDFQKGDIAEGYSVSREKKESFPLTVTSAQKNPTAFYLCASSIFRGNQPQHFGDGTRLSIL.

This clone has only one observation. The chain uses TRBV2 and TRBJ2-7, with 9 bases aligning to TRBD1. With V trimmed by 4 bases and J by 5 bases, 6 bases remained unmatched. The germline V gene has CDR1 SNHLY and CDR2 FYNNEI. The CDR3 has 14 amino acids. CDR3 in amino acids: CASSVGTGHDEQYF. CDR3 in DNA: TGTGCCAGCAGTGTTGGGACAGGGCATGACGAGCAGTACTTC.

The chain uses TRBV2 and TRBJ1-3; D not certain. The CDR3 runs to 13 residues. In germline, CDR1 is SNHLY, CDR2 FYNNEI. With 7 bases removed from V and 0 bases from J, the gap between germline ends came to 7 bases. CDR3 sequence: CASTGSSGNTIYF. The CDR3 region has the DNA TGTGCCAGCACAGGTAGCTCTGGAAACACCATATATTTT. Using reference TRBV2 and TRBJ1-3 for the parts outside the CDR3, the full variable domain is EPEVTQTPSHQVTQMGQEVILRCVPISNHLYFYWYRQILGQKVEFLVSFYNNEISEKSEIFDDQFSVERPDGSNFTLKIRSTKLEDSAMYFCASTGSSGNTIYFGEGSWLTVV.

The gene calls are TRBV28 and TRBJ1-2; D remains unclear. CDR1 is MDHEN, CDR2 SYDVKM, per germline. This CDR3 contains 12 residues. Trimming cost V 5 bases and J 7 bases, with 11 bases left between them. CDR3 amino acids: CASSTTSFGYTF. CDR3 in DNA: TGTGCCAGCAGTACCACCTCGTTTGGCTACACCTTC.

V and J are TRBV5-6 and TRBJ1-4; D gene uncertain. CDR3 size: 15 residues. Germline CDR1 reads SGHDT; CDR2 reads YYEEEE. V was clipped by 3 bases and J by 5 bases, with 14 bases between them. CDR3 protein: CASSSVVGRNEKLFF. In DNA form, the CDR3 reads TGTGCCAGCAGCTCCGTAGTTGGGCGGAATGAAAAACTGTTTTTT.

CDR3 DNA: TGTGCTAGTGGTCGGGATACAGATACGCAGTATTTT. Protein sequence: CASGRDTDTQYF. The gene calls are TRBV12-5 and TRBJ2-3; TRBD2 is a possible D gene (5 bases). This CDR3 is built from 12 residues. Between the trimmed V and J ends, which lost 5 bases and 3 bases, there was a span of 6 bases. Looked up from germline, CDR1 is LGHNT and CDR2 is FRNRAP.

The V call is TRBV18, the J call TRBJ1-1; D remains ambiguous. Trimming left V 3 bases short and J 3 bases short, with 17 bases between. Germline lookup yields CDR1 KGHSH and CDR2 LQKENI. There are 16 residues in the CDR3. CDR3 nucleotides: TGTGCCAGCTCACCTCTTGACCCTCCCCAACACACTGAAGCTTTCTTT. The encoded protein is CASSPLDPPQHTEAFF.

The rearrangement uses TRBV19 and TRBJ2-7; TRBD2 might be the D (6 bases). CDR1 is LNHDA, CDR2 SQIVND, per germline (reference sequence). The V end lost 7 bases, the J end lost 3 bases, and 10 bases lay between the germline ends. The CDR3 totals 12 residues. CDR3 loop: CASMGLNYEQYF. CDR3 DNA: TGTGCCAGTATGGGACTGAACTACGAGCAGTACTTC.

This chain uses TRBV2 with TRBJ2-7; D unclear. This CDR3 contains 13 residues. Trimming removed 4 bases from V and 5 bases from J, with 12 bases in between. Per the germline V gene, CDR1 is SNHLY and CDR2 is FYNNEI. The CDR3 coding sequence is TGTGCCAGCAGTGGGGCCACTCTCCACGAGCAGTACTTC. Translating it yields CASSGATLHEQYF.

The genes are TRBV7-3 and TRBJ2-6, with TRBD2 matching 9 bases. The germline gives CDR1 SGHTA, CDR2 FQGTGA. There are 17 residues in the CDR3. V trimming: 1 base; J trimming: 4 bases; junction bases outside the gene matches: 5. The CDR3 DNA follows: TGTGCCAGCAGCTTAAATAGCGGGGGAGTCGGGGCCAACGTCCTGACTTTC. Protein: CASSLNSGGVGANVLTF.

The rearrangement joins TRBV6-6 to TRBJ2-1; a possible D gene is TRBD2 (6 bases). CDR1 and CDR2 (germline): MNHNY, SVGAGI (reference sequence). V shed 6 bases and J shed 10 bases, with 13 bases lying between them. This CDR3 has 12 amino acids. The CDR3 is CASSTIGGEQFF. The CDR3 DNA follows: TGTGCCAGCAGCACCATTGGGGGGGAGCAGTTCTTC.

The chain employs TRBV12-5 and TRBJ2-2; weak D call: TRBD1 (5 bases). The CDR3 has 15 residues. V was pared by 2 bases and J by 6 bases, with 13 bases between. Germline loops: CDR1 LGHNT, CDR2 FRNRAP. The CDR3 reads CASGLQGRWAGELFF. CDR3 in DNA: TGTGCTAGTGGTTTGCAGGGTAGATGGGCCGGGGAGCTGTTTTTT.